This T cell receptor (beta chain) came from a study of blood T cell repertoires in COVID-19. At the level of the study: The United States, Italy and Spain supplied acute and convalescent COVID-19 samples. In each case, the material was cDNA or gDNA derived from T cells, B-cell-depleted T cells, or PBMCs.

Seattle-derived patients entered the study during active infection and were followed longitudinally. Study processing details: For nucleated cells, counts were estimated from reference gene primer amplification. The repertoire was sequenced with immunoSEQ multiplex PCR; TCRdb's copy has only in-frame clones and lacks some. That table is the source of V, J and clone size, and D and trimming were worked out from the DNA. The sample contains approximately 270,000 clones, approximately 85% of which appear only once. Material for sequencing was peripheral blood. The sequence derives from a human donor with COVID-19, enrolled during active disease. The donor label of this sample is uncertain.

This CDR3 reads CASRFGKQETQYF. The CDR3 DNA sequence: TGTGCAAGTCGTTTCGGGAAGCAAGAGACCCAGTACTTC. The gene calls are TRBV12-2 and TRBJ2-5; the D call in the table, TRBD2, was not verified against the DNA. TRBV12-2 is shown as a pseudogene. The CDR3 spans 13 residues.